This entry features one T cell receptor (beta chain) sequence. Antigen: not known. This specimen belongs to a study of beta chain features in type 1 diabetes. Expressed TCRB transcripts were sequenced because the entire RNA isolate underwent reverse transcription. Data came from immunoSEQ multiplex PCR; TCRdb stores just in-frame clones and leaves some out. The sample lists some 700,000 clones; roughly 12% were seen once. The study, taken as a whole, reports: Within each of all four CD4+ subsets, Type 1 diabetes patients had TCRB CDR3s that were moderately but significantly shorter.

Specimen: naive CD4+ T cells from blood. This receptor was taken from a man aged 18 to 30 with type 1 diabetes.

The CDR3: CASSGANQPQHF. CDR3 coding DNA: TGTGCCAGCAGTGGCGCTAATCAGCCCCAGCATTTT. V and J are TRBV6-5 and TRBJ1-5, with no clear D. Germline CDR1 reads MNHEY; CDR2 reads SVGAGI. The CDR3 totals 12 residues. Trimming took off 5 bases at V and 4 bases at J, with 6 bases between the two ends.